The rows below give T cell receptor beta chains drawn from one sample of a study of PD-L1 blockade in urothelial cancer. Measured with immunoSEQ multiplex PCR; TCRdb has only the in-frame clones, and not every one. The sample yields some 41,000 clones, roughly 88% seen once. The sequencing here drew on PBMCs, taken around atezolizumab (anti-PD-L1) treatment. Every receptor here comes from a man aged 80 or over with urothelial cancer. CDR3s include the opening cysteine and the closing phenylalanine or tryptophan. A D gene is named only where the DNA matches it firmly. The size field is filled for only some rows; it gives once, few, many or a size class.

V	size	J	D	CDR3	DNA
TRBV28	once	TRBJ2-7	TRBD2	CASSLWTSGRAHEQYF	TGTGCCAGCAGCCTGTGGACTAGCGGGAGGGCCCACGAGCAGTACTTC
TRBV28	.	TRBJ2-4	TRBD2	CASEDGRASGRATDQYF	TGTGCCAGCGAAGATGGTCGGGCTAGCGGGAGGGCCACTGATCAGTACTTC
TRBV5-1	few	TRBJ1-2	TRBD1	CASSWGDRMLYGYTF	TGCGCCAGCAGCTGGGGGGACAGGATGCTCTATGGCTACACCTTC
TRBV28	.	TRBJ2-5	TRBD1	CASSSEDRGWGQETQYF	TGTGCCAGCAGTTCCGAGGACAGGGGATGGGGGCAAGAGACCCAGTACTTC
TRBV5-1	.	TRBJ2-7	TRBD2	CASSRSPSLGTTPSYEQYF	TGCGCCAGCAGCCGATCACCTTCCCTCGGGACTACCCCTTCCTACGAGCAGTACTTC
TRBV5-4	once	TRBJ2-7	.	CASSQGGTGISYEQYF	TGTGCCAGCAGCCAGGGCGGGACGGGGATCTCCTACGAGCAGTACTTC
TRBV5-5	.	TRBJ1-1	TRBD1	CASSRSQGEGGTEAFF	TGTGCCAGCAGCCGGTCACAGGGGGAAGGTGGCACTGAAGCTTTCTTT
TRBV5-1	.	TRBJ1-2	.	CASSPTGNYGYTF	TGCGCCAGCAGCCCGACAGGAAACTATGGCTACACCTTC
TRBV18	.	TRBJ2-2	TRBD1	CASSPSTGTGNTGELFF	TGTGCCAGCTCACCCTCCACAGGGACAGGAAACACCGGGGAGCTGTTTTTT
TRBV7-2	.	TRBJ2-1	TRBD2	CASSSGLAGVNKKQFF	TGTGCCAGCAGCTCTGGGTTAGCGGGAGTCAATAAGAAGCAGTTCTTC
TRBV28	few	TRBJ2-7	TRBD2	CASSTTDSGPYYEQYF	TGTGCCAGCAGTACTACCGATAGCGGGCCTTACTACGAGCAGTACTTC
TRBV7-8	once	TRBJ2-2	TRBD1	CASSIKSSGTGYSGELFF	TGTGCCAGCAGCATAAAATCATCCGGGACAGGATATTCCGGGGAGCTGTTTTTT
TRBV10-2	.	TRBJ2-7	TRBD1	CASSELRTGYYEQYF	TGCGCCAGCAGTGAGTTGCGGACAGGGTATTACGAGCAGTACTTC
TRBV15	.	TRBJ2-7	TRBD2	CATSRDRDGRQAASYEQYF	TGTGCCACCAGCAGAGATCGGGACGGGAGGCAGGCGGCTTCCTACGAGCAGTACTTC
TRBV7-2	.	TRBJ2-3	.	CASSFQPGSTDTQYF	TGTGCCAGCAGCTTCCAGCCGGGAAGCACAGATACGCAGTATTTT
TRBV19	.	TRBJ2-1	TRBD2	CASSRLAGDYNEQFF	TGTGCCAGTAGTCGACTAGCGGGAGACTACAATGAGCAGTTCTTC
TRBV1	.	TRBJ2-1	.	CTSSPLALAYRFF	TGCACCAGCAGCCCGCTGGCCCTAGCGTACAGGTTCTTC
TRBV5-6	.	TRBJ2-7	.	CVSSPAGRGYEQYF	TGTGTCAGCAGCCCGGCGGGGCGGGGCTACGAGCAGTACTTC
TRBV30	.	TRBJ1-1	TRBD1	CAWGGKGASYTEAFF	TGTGCCTGGGGGGGAAAGGGGGCGAGTTACACTGAAGCTTTCTTT
TRBV6-1	.	TRBJ1-1	.	CASSEERAFF	TGTGCCAGCAGTGAAGAACGGGCTTTCTTT
TRBV7-2	.	TRBJ2-1	.	CASSSKPGMESSYNEQFF	TGTGCCAGCAGCTCGAAACCGGGGATGGAGAGCTCCTACAATGAGCAGTTCTTC
TRBV6-5	.	TRBJ2-7	.	CASSRPPGYEQYF	TGTGCCAGCAGTCGGCCCCCAGGCTACGAGCAGTACTTC